The next 16 T cell receptor beta chains were all read from a single sample in a study of T cells in Graves' hyperthyroidism and ophthalmopathy. Using RNA transcripts as the source, TCR beta CDR3 regions were amplified. The HTBI set primed first-round TCR CDR3 RT-PCR. Each CDR3 protein is one row after TCRdb ran MiXCR on the multiplex PCR reads. Of approximately 370,000 distinct CDR3 sequences listed, about a sixth are singletons. The source material was blood. These receptors were obtained from a woman between 25 and 40 years old with Graves' hyperthyroidism that later progressed to Graves' ophthalmopathy.

This clonotype was detected many times. The CDR3 DNA follows: TGCAGCGCCCCCGGAGGGGGGCTAGCCAGCACTGAAGCTTTCTTT. It codes for CSAPGGGLASTEAFF. The rearrangement links TRBV29-1 to TRBJ1-1, with D maybe TRBD1 (6 bases). Germline values: CDR1 SQVTM, CDR2 ANQGSEA. Trimming shortened V by 7 bases and J by 4 bases, and 22 bases separated the two germline ends. The CDR3 length is 15 residues.

In its sample, this clonotype was seen many times. The chain joins TRBV7-9 to TRBJ2-7; D gene uncertain. Trimming stripped 5 bases from V and 4 bases from J, with 12 bases between. CDR1 and CDR2 (germline): SEHNR, FQNEAQ (reference sequence). This CDR3 comprises 13 residues. The CDR3 sequence: CASSITPAYEQYF. The CDR3 DNA is TGTGCCAGCAGCATAACCCCGGCTTACGAGCAGTACTTC.

This clonotype has ten or more counts. The chain recombines TRBV5-8 with TRBJ1-1; maybe TRBD1 (5 bases). CDR3 size: 16 residues. From germline, CDR1 is SGHTS and CDR2 YDEGEE. V was clipped by 0 bases and J by 3 bases, with 15 bases between them. The DNA of the CDR3 is TGTGCCAGCAGCTTGGTGGGGTCCCCGGGGGACACTGAAGCTTTCTTT. Residues: CASSLVGSPGDTEAFF.

The chain recombines TRBV6-1 with TRBJ2-1; 9 nucleotides align to TRBD1. Trimming took 3 bases from V and 8 from J; bases not matched to a gene: 11. The CDR3 has 16 residues. Germline V gene lookup returns CDR1 MNHNS and CDR2 SASEGT. The CDR3 DNA reads TGTGCCAGCAGTGAGGCCCCGGGACAGGGAAGTGATGAGCAGTTCTTC. Translating gives CASSEAPGQGSDEQFF.

This clonotype was observed many times. The chain carries TRBV5-1 and TRBJ1-6; TRBD1 matches 7 bases. Losses at the gene ends were 6 bases for V and 8 bases for J; bases not matched to a gene: 11. The germline gives CDR1 SGHRS, CDR2 YFSETQ. The CDR3 consists of 15 residues. CDR3 sequence: CASTMGDSDYSPLHF. CDR3 sequence (DNA): TGCGCCAGCACCATGGGGGACAGTGACTATTCACCCCTCCACTTT.

The V call is TRBV27, the J call TRBJ2-7, with D maybe TRBD2 (5 bases). Trimming took 6 bases from V and 4 from J, leaving 10 bases between them. Germline CDR1 reads MNHEY; CDR2 reads SMNVEV (reference sequence). This CDR3 region has 12 residues. The CDR3 nucleotides read TGTGCCAGCAGGGAGGAAGAGTACGAGCAGTACTTC. Protein product: CASREEEYEQYF.

The chain links TRBV12-3 or TRBV12-4 to TRBJ1-2, with TRBD1 identical over 7 bases. This CDR3 has 15 amino acids. V was clipped by 5 bases and J by 3 bases; unmatched bases: 9. The CDR3 reads CASSAPGQPHYGYTF. The CDR3 bases are TGTGCCAGCAGTGCTCCGGGACAGCCCCACTATGGCTACACCTTC.

The sample holds a few counts of this clonotype. V gene TRBV2 combines with J gene TRBJ1-1, with D possibly being TRBD1 (5 bases). V lost 4 bases, J lost 5 bases, and 14 bases lay in between. CDR3 size: 14 residues. CDR1 is SNHLY and CDR2 is FYNNEI in the germline V gene. The CDR3 nucleotides are TGTGCCAGCAGTGCGGCCGGGAGGGGAACTGAAGCTTTCTTT. Translating it yields CASSAAGRGTEAFF.

This clonotype was observed many times. V and J are TRBV6-1 and TRBJ1-1; a possible D gene is TRBD1 (5 bases). CDR1 is MNHNS and CDR2 is SASEGT in the germline V gene. Trimming shortened V by 6 bases and J by 7 bases, and 12 bases separated the two germline ends. The CDR3 sequence is 12 residues long. CDR3 coding DNA: TGTGCCAGCAGAAATACAGGTCTTGAAGCTTTCTTT. It specifies CASRNTGLEAFF.

This clonotype was counted between two and nine times. The rearrangement links TRBV10-1 to TRBJ1-1, with D tentatively TRBD1 (5 bases). The germline gives CDR1 WNHNN, CDR2 SYGVQD (reference sequence). Trimming removed 4 bases from V and 4 bases from J, with 19 bases in between. The CDR3 has 16 amino acids. CDR3 loop: CASSGNPLQGGTEAFF. CDR3 DNA: TGCGCCAGCAGTGGGAATCCGTTGCAGGGCGGCACTGAAGCTTTCTTT.

The chain recombines TRBV5-1 with TRBJ2-1; tentatively, D is TRBD2 (6 bases). Trimming took off 4 bases at V and 2 bases at J, with 10 bases between the two ends. The CDR3 loop spans 14 amino acids. Germline loops: CDR1 SGHRS, CDR2 YFSETQ. CDR3 region: CASSLGSPYNEQFF. The CDR3 DNA reads TGCGCCAGCAGCCTCGGGAGCCCCTACAATGAGCAGTTCTTC. The full variable domain, in which reference TRBV5-1 and TRBJ2-1 provide the parts outside the CDR3, is KAGVTQTPRYLIKTRGQQVTLSCSPISGHRSVSWYQQTPGQGLQFLFEYFSETQRNKGNFPGRFSGRQFSNSRSEMNVSTLELGDSALYLCASSLGSPYNEQFFGPGTRLTVL.

CDR3 sequence: CASSQESVGGTLWEQYF. The CDR3 nucleotides read TGTGCCAGCAGCCAAGAGTCCGTCGGAGGGACCCTTTGGGAGCAGTACTTC. This chain uses TRBV3-1 with TRBJ2-7, with D possibly being TRBD2 (6 bases). CDR1 is LGHDT, CDR2 YNNKEL, per germline (reference sequence). The CDR3 contains 17 residues. V gave up 0 bases and J gave up 7 bases, with 22 bases separating them.

V gene TRBV10-3 combines with J gene TRBJ1-2; a weak D match, TRBD1 (5 bases). Germline CDR1 is ENHRY and CDR2 is SYGVKD. V shed 5 bases and J shed 9 bases, with 25 bases lying between them. This CDR3 comprises 16 residues. The CDR3 protein is CAISFTPGPKLRCYTF. CDR3 nucleotides: TGTGCCATCAGTTTTACACCGGGACCAAAGTTAAGGTGCTACACCTTC.

This clonotype was detected many times. The V gene is TRBV18, the J gene TRBJ2-7, with TRBD2 matching over 7 bases. The CDR3 has 15 amino acids. The V gene end was trimmed by 2 bases and the J gene end by 0 bases; junction bases not matched to a gene: 4. The germline CDR1 and CDR2 sequences are KGHSH and LQKENI. CDR3 protein: CASSPMGGSSYEQYF. The CDR3 bases are TGTGCCAGCTCACCAATGGGGGGGTCCTCCTACGAGCAGTACTTC.

There are many counts of this clonotype. In nucleotides, the CDR3 is TGTGCCAGCAGTGACATTCAGGGGAGCAATCAGCCCCAGCATTTT. It encodes CASSDIQGSNQPQHF. The chain has TRBV6-1 and TRBJ1-5; D may be TRBD1 (6 bases). Per the germline V gene, CDR1 is MNHNS and CDR2 is SASEGT. Trimming stripped 3 bases from V and 1 base from J, with 10 bases between. CDR3 length equals 15 residues.

In this sample, this clonotype turned up many times. V is TRBV27 and J is TRBJ1-1; D call uncertain. Trimming shortened V by 4 bases and J by 1 base, and 16 bases separated the two germline ends. The germline V gene has CDR1 MNHEY and CDR2 SMNVEV (reference sequence). The length of the CDR3 is 16 residues. For the CDR3, the DNA is TGTGCCAGCAGTTCAAAACTCCTTACTACGAACACTGAAGCTTTCTTT. Translated: CASSSKLLTTNTEAFF.